What follows are 27 T cell receptor beta chains derived from one specimen sequenced in a study of blood T cells in healthy people across ages. Alongside a J-beta primer mix, a sample-barcoded 5' primer served in a second PCR lasting about 7 to 12 cycles. TCRdb called the 5' RACE reads again in MiXCR, with one record for every CDR3 protein. The table lists about 1.6 million distinct CDR3 sequences, 34% of them singletons. The specimen was blood. All receptors come from a woman aged 25 to 45 in good health.

V gene TRBV12-3 or TRBV12-4 combines with J gene TRBJ2-5; a possible D gene is TRBD2 (6 bases). The CDR3 has 15 amino acids. The germline V and J ends were trimmed by 1 base and 1 base, with 10 bases remaining between them. The CDR3 DNA is TGTGCCAGCAGTTTAGATAGGCGGGGCCAAGAGACCCAGTACTTC. Encoded protein: CASSLDRRGQETQYF.

This clonotype was found a few times. The rearrangement joins TRBV20-1 to TRBJ2-7; TRBD1 matches at 8 bases. This CDR3 spans 15 amino acids. J lost 5 bases, V lost 4 bases, and 13 bases had no gene match. Looked up from germline, CDR1 is DFQATT and CDR2 is SNEGSKA (reference sequence). The CDR3 DNA reads TGCAGTGCTAATCGCCCGCAGGGGGCCGCCGACGAGCAGTACTTC. Protein sequence: CSANRPQGAADEQYF.

The chain is built from TRBV3-1 and TRBJ2-5; 9 bases match TRBD2. The CDR3 is 16 amino acids. V shed 1 base, J shed 5 bases, and the junction held 8 bases outside the gene matches. Germline CDR1 LGHDT, CDR2 YNNKEL (reference sequence). The CDR3 bases are TGTGCCAGCAGCCAAGGTCCTGCGGGGGGGCGTGAGACCCAGTACTTC. It translates to CASSQGPAGGRETQYF.

This clonotype was seen more than once but under ten times. The chain joins TRBV2 to TRBJ2-7, with 9 nucleotides matching TRBD2. With V trimmed by 6 bases and J by 4 bases, 7 bases remained unmatched. CDR1 and CDR2 from the germline V gene are SNHLY and FYNNEI. CDR3 size: 14 residues. CDR3 region: CASRVAGGQYEQYF. CDR3 nucleotide sequence: TGTGCCAGCAGGGTGGCGGGGGGGCAGTACGAGCAGTACTTC.

The chain couples TRBV5-1 to TRBJ1-1; 10 bases are shared with TRBD1. CDR3 length: 15 residues. V was pared by 0 bases and J by 5 bases, with 4 bases of the junction left unmatched. Germline V lookup: CDR1 SGHRS, CDR2 YFSETQ. The CDR3 loop is CASSLADRGWTEAFF. The CDR3 DNA reads as TGCGCCAGCAGCTTGGCGGACAGGGGGTGGACTGAAGCTTTCTTT.

This clonotype was observed a few times. This rearrangement joins TRBV20-1 to TRBJ2-5; 7 bases are a match to TRBD2. The CDR3 spans 15 residues. CDR1 is DFQATT and CDR2 is SNEGSKA in the germline V gene (reference sequence). The trim removed 2 bases at V and 2 bases at J, leaving 8 bases unmatched. The CDR3 sequence: CSARNPGGGQETQYF. As DNA, the CDR3 is TGCAGTGCTAGAAATCCTGGCGGGGGACAAGAGACCCAGTACTTC.

The CDR3: CASRWGGTTQGEEFF. CDR3 in DNA: TGTGCCAGCAGGTGGGGCGGAACCACCCAGGGGGAGGAGTTCTTC. The chain combines TRBV28 with TRBJ2-1; a weak D match, TRBD1 (7 bases). The CDR3 has 15 amino acids. Germline V lookup: CDR1 MDHEN, CDR2 SYDVKM. Trimming took 6 bases from V and 14 from J, leaving 26 bases between them.

This chain uses TRBV3-1 with TRBJ2-3; 8 nucleotides align to TRBD2. Germline-derived CDR1 and CDR2 are LGHDT and YNNKEL (reference sequence). Trimming at V came to 1 base and at J to 5 bases, leaving 8 bases not matched to a gene. The CDR3 runs 16 residues. The CDR3 region is CASSQVRAGEEDTQYF. CDR3 DNA: TGTGCCAGCAGCCAAGTCCGAGCGGGAGAGGAAGATACGCAGTATTTT.

The rearrangement uses TRBV20-1 and TRBJ2-7, with 8 bases lining up with TRBD2. This CDR3 region has 14 residues. The V segment lost 3 bases and the J segment 3 bases; nucleotides outside the gene matches: 7. Germline-derived CDR1 and CDR2 are DFQATT and SNEGSKA (reference sequence). The CDR3 loop reads CSASQSSGFYEQYF. CDR3 bases: TGCAGTGCTAGTCAGTCTAGCGGGTTCTACGAGCAGTACTTC.

Of note for this clonotype: This may stem from a read error, because a much larger clone lies one nucleotide away. The chain joins TRBV29-1 to TRBJ2-1, with TRBD1 as a possible D gene (6 bases). V shed 7 bases and J shed 10 bases, with 20 bases lying between them. Germline assignment: CDR1 SQVTM and CDR2 ANQGSEA. The CDR3 consists of 13 residues. CDR3 amino acids: CSGLGAPEVEQFF. The CDR3 nucleotides are TGCAGCGGCTTGGGGGCTCCGGAGGTAGAGCAGTTCTTC.

This CDR3 reads CSVEDTQGLAKNIQYF. CDR3 DNA sequence: TGCAGCGTTGAAGATACCCAAGGATTAGCCAAAAACATTCAGTACTTC. The chain recombines TRBV29-1 with TRBJ2-4, with D unresolved. The length of the CDR3 is 16 residues. Trimming removed 0 bases from V and 0 bases from J, with 12 bases in between. CDR1 is SQVTM, CDR2 ANQGSEA, per germline. The variable domain in full, with the rest retrieved from reference TRBV29-1 and TRBJ2-4, is SAVISQKPSRDICQRGTSLTIQCQVDSQVTMMFWYRQQPGQSLTLIATANQGSEATYESGFVIDKFPISRPNLTFSTLTVSNMSPEDSSIYLCSVEDTQGLAKNIQYFGAGTRLSVL.

V is TRBV5-5 and J is TRBJ1-2, with D possibly TRBD1 on 5 matching bases. CDR1 and CDR2 (germline): SGHKS, YYEKEE (reference sequence). The CDR3 has 16 residues. Trimming cost V 2 bases and J 0 bases, with 14 bases left between them. The CDR3 nucleotides are TGTGCCAGCAGCTTTGAATCAGGGATTACTAACTATGGCTACACCTTC. This codes for CASSFESGITNYGYTF.

The V gene is TRBV6-1, the J gene TRBJ2-3; 7 nucleotides match TRBD1. The germline CDR1 and CDR2 sequences are MNHNS and SASEGT. The CDR3 covers 15 residues. With V trimmed by 4 bases and J by 4 bases, 8 bases remained unmatched. CDR3 coding DNA: TGTGCCAGCAGTGGAAGACAGGGCAAGTCAGATACGCAGTATTTT. Protein: CASSGRQGKSDTQYF.

The J gene is TRBJ1-4, the V gene TRBV4-1; 7 bases are a match to TRBD1. V trimming: 4 bases; J trimming: 7 bases; junction bases outside the gene matches: 6. The germline CDR1 and CDR2 sequences are MGHRA and YSYEKL. This CDR3 region has 14 residues. The CDR3 sequence: CASSLTGTSEKLFF. CDR3 bases: TGCGCCAGCAGCCTGACAGGGACGAGTGAAAAACTGTTTTTT.

The chain uses TRBV20-1 and TRBJ2-1; 9 bases match TRBD2. Looked up from germline, CDR1 is DFQATT and CDR2 is SNEGSKA (reference sequence). Unmatched junction bases numbered 8, after V lost 1 base and J lost 7 bases. The CDR3 has 15 residues. The CDR3 nucleotides read TGCAGTGCTAGAGGGCCTAGCGGGGCTTTTAATGAGCAGTTCTTC. It is translated as CSARGPSGAFNEQFF.

The table lists this clonotype with a count of one. The gene calls are TRBV12-3 or TRBV12-4 and TRBJ2-1; D assignment may be TRBD1 or TRBD2 (5 bases each). The CDR3 consists of 16 residues. Trimming shortened V by 2 bases and J by 5 bases, and 16 bases separated the two germline ends. For the CDR3, the DNA is TGTGCCAGCAGTTTAAACCCTTCCGGGGCACACAATGAGCAGTTCTTC. Translated, it gives CASSLNPSGAHNEQFF.

This CDR3 reads CASGSGTGLYYGYTF. CDR3 bases: TGTGCCAGCGGCTCAGGGACAGGGTTATACTATGGCTACACCTTC. The chain recombines TRBV7-9 with TRBJ1-2; 9 nucleotides agree with TRBD1. CDR3 size: 15 residues. CDR1 is SEHNR and CDR2 is FQNEAQ in the germline V gene (reference sequence). V shed 8 bases and J 3 bases; nucleotides not matched to a gene: 10.

The rearrangement links TRBV11-2 to TRBJ2-5, with D unresolved. This CDR3 comprises 16 residues. Germline-derived CDR1 and CDR2 are SGHAT and FQNNGV. Trimming left V 0 bases short and J 2 bases short, with 13 bases between. The CDR3 is CASSLDRGRIQETQYF. Written as DNA, the CDR3 is TGTGCCAGCAGCTTAGATCGCGGCAGGATACAAGAGACCCAGTACTTC.

The V call is TRBV3-1, the J call TRBJ1-1; 10 positions agree with TRBD1. The J segment lost 11 bases and the V segment lost 5 bases, leaving 11 bases of the junction unmatched. Germline V lookup: CDR1 LGHDT, CDR2 YNNKEL (reference sequence). This CDR3 comprises 14 residues. The CDR3 sequence is CASSTPGQGYEAFF. In nucleotides, the CDR3 is TGTGCCAGCAGCACACCGGGACAGGGGTATGAGGCTTTCTTT.

The chain uses TRBV12-3 or TRBV12-4 and TRBJ1-1; 8 bases fit TRBD1. CDR3 length equals 15 residues. V trimming: 5 bases; J trimming: 5 bases; junction bases outside the gene matches: 10. CDR3 sequence: CASSRHTTGGTEAFF. For the CDR3, the DNA is TGTGCCAGCAGTCGCCACACCACAGGGGGAACTGAAGCTTTCTTT.

The rearrangement links TRBV7-8 to TRBJ2-7, with a weak D call TRBD2 (5 bases). CDR1 and CDR2 from the germline V gene are SGHVS and FQNEAQ. The CDR3 consists of 13 residues. V gave up 1 base and J gave up 5 bases, with 9 bases separating them. CDR3 loop: CASSLDFGDEQYF. CDR3 DNA: TGTGCCAGCAGCTTAGACTTCGGGGACGAGCAGTACTTC.

The sample holds a few counts of this clonotype. The genes are TRBV9 and TRBJ1-2, with D possibly being TRBD1 (5 bases). This CDR3 has 14 amino acids. Germline CDR1 reads SGDLS; CDR2 reads YYNGEE. Trimming left V 4 bases short and J 1 base short, with 11 bases between. Written as DNA, the CDR3 is TGTGCCAGCAGCTTCAGAGGGGATAACTATGGCTACACCTTC. Amino acid sequence: CASSFRGDNYGYTF. Full variable domain (outside the CDR3, taken from reference TRBV9 and TRBJ1-2): DSGVTQTPKHLITATGQRVTLRCSPRSGDLSVYWYQQSLDQGLQFLIQYYNGEERAKGNILERFSAQQFPDLHSELNLSSLELGDSALYFCASSFRGDNYGYTFGSGTRLTVV.

This clonotype was detected a few times. CDR3: CSARDRGMMSYGYTF. Written as DNA, the CDR3 is TGCAGTGCTAGAGATAGGGGCATGATGAGCTATGGCTACACCTTC. The chain links TRBV20-1 to TRBJ1-2, with a weak D call TRBD1 (5 bases). This CDR3 contains 15 residues. Germline V gene lookup returns CDR1 DFQATT and CDR2 SNEGSKA (reference sequence). The V end was cut by 0 bases, the J end by 4 bases, with 15 bases between.

The chain carries TRBV5-1 and TRBJ2-3, with D perhaps TRBD1 (5 bases). There are 15 residues in the CDR3. Germline values: CDR1 SGHRS, CDR2 YFSETQ. V gave up 0 bases and J gave up 2 bases, with 10 bases separating them. The CDR3 coding sequence is TGCGCCAGCAGCTTGGAAACAGGACACACAGATACGCAGTATTTT. It codes for CASSLETGHTDTQYF.

V usage is TRBV7-9 and J usage is TRBJ1-6; TRBD1 is a possible D gene (6 bases). V lost 2 bases and J 9 bases, leaving 14 bases between the germline ends. From germline, CDR1 is SEHNR and CDR2 FQNEAQ (reference sequence). The CDR3 contains 15 residues. In nucleotides, the CDR3 is TGTGCCAGCAGCTTAATCGTACAGGGCGGTTCACCCCTCCACTTT. Protein: CASSLIVQGGSPLHF.

V is TRBV3-1 and J is TRBJ2-7, with 9 positions matching TRBD2. Germline CDR1 is LGHDT and CDR2 is YNNKEL (reference sequence). V gave up 2 bases and J gave up 6 bases; unmatched junction bases: 5. There are 14 residues in the CDR3. The CDR3 region has the DNA TGTGCCAGCAGCCAACCTAGCGGGAAGCGCGAGCAGTACTTC. Residues: CASSQPSGKREQYF.

The rearrangement uses TRBV5-4 and TRBJ1-5; tentatively, D is TRBD1 (6 bases). This CDR3 has 12 residues. Germline lookup yields CDR1 SGHNT and CDR2 YYREEE (reference sequence). The V end was cut by 5 bases, the J end by 9 bases, with 12 bases between. In DNA, the CDR3 is TGTGCCAGCAGGGGGACAATGCCGCCCCAGCATTTT. Translating it yields CASRGTMPPQHF.